The source of this T cell receptor (beta chain) is a study of blood T cell repertoires in COVID-19. Assay: immunoSEQ multiplex PCR; the TCRdb copy retains only in-frame clones and omits some. Of roughly 250,000 clones in the sample, around 82% were seen once. Trimming removed 4 bases from V and 6 bases from J, with 18 bases in between. The CDR3 is made up of 15 amino acids. The V gene's germline CDR1 is LGHDT and CDR2 YNNKEL (reference sequence). The source of this sequence is a middle-aged woman who had been exposed to COVID-19. This rearrangement joins TRBV3-1 (or the pseudogene TRBV3-2) to TRBJ1-2; no clear D. Specimen: PBMCs or T cells enriched from blood (not recorded which). DNA of the CDR3: TGTGCCAGCAGCCCCTCAGAAATCGACAATAATGGCTACACCTTC. As protein: CASSPSEIDNNGYTF.